This TCR beta chain was captured by sequencing in a study of response to subunit inactivated influenza vaccine. V was pared by 4 bases and J by 10 bases, with 9 bases of the junction left unmatched. Germline V gene lookup returns CDR1 SGHRS and CDR2 YFSETQ. There are 14 residues in the CDR3. MiXCR, run by TCRdb on the RT-PCR reads, gives a single entry per CDR3 protein. The profile covers hundreds of thousands of distinct CDR3 sequences, with 10% to 15% appearing a single time and 13% taken by the ten largest. The study's findings and limits: The study's authors posited that every seasonal influenza vaccination enlists few new T cells.

Note on this clonotype: As yet, its antigen is unknown.

The V call is TRBV5-1, the J call TRBJ2-1, with 9 bases matching TRBD1. The receptor was derived from a man between 50 and 59 years old who received an inactivated influenza vaccine. The specimen was PBMCs from blood, collected 40 to 50 days after vaccination. CDR3 DNA sequence: TGCGCCAGCAGCAAACCGGGACAGGGACTCGAGCAGTTCTTC. Amino acids: CASSKPGQGLEQFF.